One and the same sample provided the 10 T cell receptor beta chains below, sequenced in a study of brain T cells in children with intractable seizures. Using immunoSEQ multiplex PCR, the repertoire was profiled, and TCRdb retains in-frame clones only, with some absent. The sample includes about 340,000 clones, approximately 93% of them seen just once. Time point described: blood from clinic visit 5 months post-surgery; TSC patient then seizure free. Sequenced material: peripheral blood, taken more than 4 months after surgery. The source of these receptors is a boy in the first two years of life with tuberous sclerosis and intractable seizures.

This chain uses TRBV27 with TRBJ2-3; tentative D call: TRBD2 (7 bases). The V end lost 6 bases, the J end lost 4 bases, and 17 bases lay between the germline ends. Germline loops: CDR1 MNHEY, CDR2 SMNVEV (reference sequence). The CDR3 is 15 residues long. The CDR3 sequence is CASSQRGGLPDTQYF. The CDR3, as DNA: TGTGCCAGCAGCCAAAGGGGGGGGCTGCCAGATACGCAGTATTTT.

The chain recombines TRBV2 with TRBJ2-5; D gene ambiguous. The ends were cut back, 5 bases at V and 9 bases at J, with 13 bases in the middle. The CDR3 consists of 12 residues. Germline lookup yields CDR1 SNHLY and CDR2 FYNNEI. CDR3 DNA sequence: TGTGCCAGCAGTTCGGGCGGCCCGGCCCAGTACTTC. Its protein is CASSSGGPAQYF.

The chain joins TRBV5-4 to TRBJ2-1; D is unresolved. V lost 5 bases and J lost 0, with 12 bases in between. Germline V gene data show CDR1 as SGHNT and CDR2 as YYREEE (reference sequence). The length of the CDR3 is 15 residues. The CDR3 nucleotides read TGTGCCAGCAGTCAAAGCGTGAGCTCCTACAATGAGCAGTTCTTC. Protein: CASSQSVSSYNEQFF.

The rearrangement uses TRBV11-1 and TRBJ2-3; tentative D call: TRBD1 (7 bases). Between the trimmed V and J ends, which lost 5 bases and 0 bases, there was a span of 15 bases. Germline CDR1 SGHAT, CDR2 FQDESV (reference sequence). The CDR3 loop spans 16 amino acids. Here the CDR3 reads CASSGGTASSTDTQYF. CDR3 DNA sequence: TGTGCCAGCAGCGGAGGGACAGCCTCTAGCACAGATACGCAGTATTTT. Full variable domain (rest looked up from reference TRBV11-1 and TRBJ2-3): EAEVAQSPRYKITEKSQAVAFWCDPISGHATLYWYRQILGQGPELLVQFQDESVVDDSQLPKDRFSAERLKGVDSTLKIQPAELGDSAMYLCASSGGTASSTDTQYFGPGTRLTVL.

This chain uses TRBV28 with TRBJ1-2; D is ambiguous. Germline loops: CDR1 MDHEN, CDR2 SYDVKM. V was trimmed by 5 bases and J by 0 bases, leaving 10 bases between them. The CDR3 length is 14 residues. CDR3 protein: CASSALSANYGYTF. The CDR3 DNA follows: TGTGCCAGCAGTGCCCTCTCAGCTAACTATGGCTACACCTTC.

This chain uses TRBV9 with TRBJ2-7; D tentatively reads TRBD1 or TRBD2 (5 bases each). This CDR3 has 14 residues. The V and J ends lost 2 bases and 0 bases respectively, with 9 bases between them. Germline V gene data show CDR1 as SGDLS and CDR2 as YYNGEE. CDR3 protein: CASSVGVSSYEQYF. CDR3 nucleotide sequence: TGTGCCAGCAGCGTGGGGGTTAGCTCCTACGAGCAGTACTTC.

The chain is built from TRBV7-9 and TRBJ2-1, with 7 positions matching TRBD2. Germline assignment: CDR1 SEHNR and CDR2 FQNEAQ (reference sequence). CDR3 size: 14 residues. The ends lost 5 bases at V and 6 bases at J; junction bases unmatched: 7. The CDR3 loop reads CASSTRTRGNEQFF. For the CDR3, the DNA is TGTGCCAGCAGCACACGGACTAGGGGCAATGAGCAGTTCTTC. Drawing the rest from reference TRBV7-9 and TRBJ2-1, the complete variable domain is DTGVSQNPRHKITKRGQNVTFRCDPISEHNRLYWYRQTLGQGPEFLTYFQNEAQLEKSRLLSDRFSAERPKGSFSTLEIQRTEQGDSAMYLCASSTRTRGNEQFFGPGTRLTVL.

The CDR3 nucleotides read TGTGCCAGCTCACCATGGGACAGCTCAAACACTGAAGCTTTCTTT. It encodes CASSPWDSSNTEAFF. The chain links TRBV18 to TRBJ1-1; TRBD1 matches 7 bases. Germline V gene lookup returns CDR1 KGHSH and CDR2 LQKENI. Trimming removed 2 bases from V and 2 bases from J; junction bases left unmatched: 5. This CDR3 region has 15 residues.

V and J are TRBV2 and TRBJ2-3, with no clear D. Germline V gives CDR1 SNHLY, CDR2 FYNNEI. The CDR3 is 14 amino acids. V lost 7 bases to trimming and J lost 0 bases, with 11 bases between them. CDR3 DNA: TGTGCCAGCACAGGCGGAGTTAGCACAGATACGCAGTATTTT. Translating it yields CASTGGVSTDTQYF. Drawing the rest from reference TRBV2 and TRBJ2-3, the complete variable domain is EPEVTQTPSHQVTQMGQEVILRCVPISNHLYFYWYRQILGQKVEFLVSFYNNEISEKSEIFDDQFSVERPDGSNFTLKIRSTKLEDSAMYFCASTGGVSTDTQYFGPGTRLTVL.

The rearrangement uses TRBV20-1 and TRBJ2-7; no clear D. CDR1 is DFQATT and CDR2 is SNEGSKA in the germline V gene (reference sequence). This CDR3 region has 11 residues. V lost 3 bases, J lost 7 bases, and 10 bases lay in between. The CDR3 coding sequence is TGCAGTGCTAGGACCTCTACGGAGCAGTACTTC. Translated: CSARTSTEQYF.